Listed here is a single T cell receptor (beta chain). This record comes from a study of blood T cell repertoires in COVID-19. Sequenced by immunoSEQ multiplex PCR; TCRdb stores in-frame clones only, minus some. The table has about 170,000 clones, 86% seen once. This CDR3 contains 14 residues. Per the germline V gene, CDR1 is LNHNV and CDR2 is YYDKDF (reference sequence). J was trimmed by 3 bases and V by 0 bases; bases with no gene match: 1. The TCR originated in a woman aged 55 to 70 with COVID-19, enrolled during active disease. Sequenced material: peripheral blood. The V and J genes are TRBV15 and TRBJ2-7, with 8 bases aligning to TRBD1. The CDR3 spells CATSRDGQGYEQYF. Written as DNA, the CDR3 is TGTGCCACCAGCAGAGATGGACAGGGCTACGAGCAGTACTTC.